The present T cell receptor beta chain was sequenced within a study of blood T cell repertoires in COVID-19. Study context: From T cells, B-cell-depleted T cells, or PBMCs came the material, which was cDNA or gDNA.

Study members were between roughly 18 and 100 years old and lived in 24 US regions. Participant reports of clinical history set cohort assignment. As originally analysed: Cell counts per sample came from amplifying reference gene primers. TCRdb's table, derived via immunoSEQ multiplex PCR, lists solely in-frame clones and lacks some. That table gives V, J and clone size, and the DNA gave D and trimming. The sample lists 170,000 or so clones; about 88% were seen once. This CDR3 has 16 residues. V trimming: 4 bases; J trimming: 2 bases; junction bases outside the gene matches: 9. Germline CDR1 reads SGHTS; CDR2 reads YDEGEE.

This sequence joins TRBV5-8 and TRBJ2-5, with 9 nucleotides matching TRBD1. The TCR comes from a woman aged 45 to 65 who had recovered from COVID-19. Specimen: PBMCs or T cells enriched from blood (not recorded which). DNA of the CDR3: TGTGCCAGCAGCCCAGGGACAGGGCGTTCGCAAGAGACCCAGTACTTC. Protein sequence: CASSPGTGRSQETQYF.